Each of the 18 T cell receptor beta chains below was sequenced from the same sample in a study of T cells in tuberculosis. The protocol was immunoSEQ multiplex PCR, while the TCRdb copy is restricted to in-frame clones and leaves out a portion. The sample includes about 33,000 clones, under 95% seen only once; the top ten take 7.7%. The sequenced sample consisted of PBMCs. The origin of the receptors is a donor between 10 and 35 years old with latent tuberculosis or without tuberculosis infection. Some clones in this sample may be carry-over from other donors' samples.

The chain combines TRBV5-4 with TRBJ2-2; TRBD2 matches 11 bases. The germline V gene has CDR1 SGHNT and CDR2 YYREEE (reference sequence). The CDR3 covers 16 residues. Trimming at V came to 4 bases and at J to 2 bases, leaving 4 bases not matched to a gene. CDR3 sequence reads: CASSEGLAVNTGELFF. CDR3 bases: TGTGCCAGCAGCGAGGGACTAGCGGTTAACACCGGGGAGCTGTTTTTT.

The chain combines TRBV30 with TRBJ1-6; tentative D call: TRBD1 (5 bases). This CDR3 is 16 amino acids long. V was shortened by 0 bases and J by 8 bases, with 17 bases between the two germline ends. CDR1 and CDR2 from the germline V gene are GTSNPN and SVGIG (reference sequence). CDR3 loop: CAWSVSKGVWDSPLHF. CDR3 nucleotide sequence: TGTGCCTGGAGTGTAAGTAAAGGGGTATGGGATTCACCCCTCCACTTT.

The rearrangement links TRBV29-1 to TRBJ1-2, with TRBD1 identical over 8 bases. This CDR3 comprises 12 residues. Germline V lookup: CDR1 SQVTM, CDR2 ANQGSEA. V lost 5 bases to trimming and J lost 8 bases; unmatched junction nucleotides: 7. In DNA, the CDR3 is TGCAGCGTTACTACGACAGGGGAAGGCTACACCTTC. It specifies CSVTTTGEGYTF.

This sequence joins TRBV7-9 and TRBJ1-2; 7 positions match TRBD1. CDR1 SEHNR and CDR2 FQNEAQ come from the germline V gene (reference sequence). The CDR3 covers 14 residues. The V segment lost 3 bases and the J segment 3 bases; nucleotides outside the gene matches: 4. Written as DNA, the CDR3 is TGTGCCAGCAGCTTTGACAGGGTCCACTATGGCTACACCTTC. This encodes CASSFDRVHYGYTF.

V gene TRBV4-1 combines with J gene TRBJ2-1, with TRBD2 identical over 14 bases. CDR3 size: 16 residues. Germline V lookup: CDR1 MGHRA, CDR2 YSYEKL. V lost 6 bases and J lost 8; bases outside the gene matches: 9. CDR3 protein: CASRLGLAGGLDEQFF. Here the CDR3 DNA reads TGCGCCAGCAGACTAGGACTAGCGGGAGGTCTTGATGAGCAGTTCTTC.

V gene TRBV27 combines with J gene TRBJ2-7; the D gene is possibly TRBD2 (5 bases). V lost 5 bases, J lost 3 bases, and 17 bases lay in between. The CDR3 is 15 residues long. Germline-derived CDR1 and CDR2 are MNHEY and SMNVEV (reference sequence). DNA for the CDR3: TGTGCCAGCAGTCCGCTAGTGGGGAGTGGCTACGAGCAGTACTTC. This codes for CASSPLVGSGYEQYF.

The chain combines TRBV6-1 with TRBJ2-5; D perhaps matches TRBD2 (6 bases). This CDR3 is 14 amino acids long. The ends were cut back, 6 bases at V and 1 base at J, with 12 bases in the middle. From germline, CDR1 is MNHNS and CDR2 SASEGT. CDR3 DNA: TGTGCCAGCAGAATAGGGACTTTCCAAGAGACCCAGTACTTC. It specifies CASRIGTFQETQYF.

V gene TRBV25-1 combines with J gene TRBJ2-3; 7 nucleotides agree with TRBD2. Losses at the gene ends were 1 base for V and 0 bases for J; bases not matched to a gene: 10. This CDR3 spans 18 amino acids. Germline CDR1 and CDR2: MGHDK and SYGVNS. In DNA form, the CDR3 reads TGTGCCAGCAGTGAATCGGCGGGGCTAGCGGAGAGCACAGATACGCAGTATTTT. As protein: CASSESAGLAESTDTQYF.

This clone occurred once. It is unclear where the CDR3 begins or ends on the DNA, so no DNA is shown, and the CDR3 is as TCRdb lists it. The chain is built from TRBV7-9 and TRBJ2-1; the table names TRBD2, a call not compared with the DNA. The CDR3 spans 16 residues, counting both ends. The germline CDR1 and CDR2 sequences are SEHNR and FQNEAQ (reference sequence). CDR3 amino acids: CASSSTLGLAYNEQFF.

The CDR3 protein is CASSDEGSQPQHF. The DNA of the CDR3 is TGTGCCAGCAGTGATGAGGGTAGTCAGCCCCAGCATTTT. The chain joins TRBV2 to TRBJ1-5; D unresolved. CDR3 length: 13 amino acids. Trimming took off 3 bases at V and 6 bases at J, with 9 bases between the two ends. Germline V gene data show CDR1 as SNHLY and CDR2 as FYNNEI.

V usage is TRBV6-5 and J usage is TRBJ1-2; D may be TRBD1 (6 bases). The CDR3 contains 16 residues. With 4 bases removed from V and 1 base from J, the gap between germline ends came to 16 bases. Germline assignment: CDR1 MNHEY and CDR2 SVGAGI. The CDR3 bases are TGTGCCAGCAGTTCCCTAAAGGGGGATCTTAACTATGGCTACACCTTC. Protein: CASSSLKGDLNYGYTF.

The CDR3 spells CASSPGGATNEKLFF. In nucleotides, the CDR3 is TGTGCCAGCTCACCAGGGGGGGCCACTAATGAAAAACTGTTTTTT. This sequence joins TRBV18 and TRBJ1-4; D may be TRBD1 (6 bases). The CDR3 is 15 amino acids. In germline, CDR1 is KGHSH, CDR2 LQKENI. With 2 bases removed from V and 2 bases from J, the gap between germline ends came to 9 bases.

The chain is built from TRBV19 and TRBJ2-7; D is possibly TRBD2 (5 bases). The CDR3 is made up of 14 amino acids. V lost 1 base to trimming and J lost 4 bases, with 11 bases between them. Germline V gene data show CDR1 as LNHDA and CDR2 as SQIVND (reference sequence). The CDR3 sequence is CASSIAQDLYEQYF. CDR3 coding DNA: TGTGCCAGTAGTATAGCCCAGGACTTGTACGAGCAGTACTTC.

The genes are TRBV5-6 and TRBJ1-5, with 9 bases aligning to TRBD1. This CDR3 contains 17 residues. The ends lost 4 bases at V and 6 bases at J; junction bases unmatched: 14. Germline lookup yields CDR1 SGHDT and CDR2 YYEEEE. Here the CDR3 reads CASSGWTGEFLGQPQHF. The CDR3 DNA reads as TGTGCCAGCAGCGGATGGACAGGGGAGTTCTTGGGTCAGCCCCAGCATTTT.

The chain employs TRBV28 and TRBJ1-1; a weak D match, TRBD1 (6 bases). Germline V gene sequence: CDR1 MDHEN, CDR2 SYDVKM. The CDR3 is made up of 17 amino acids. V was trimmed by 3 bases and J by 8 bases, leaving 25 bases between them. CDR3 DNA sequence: TGTGCCAGCAGTTTGTGGTCTAGCAACAGGGCTGGCATCGAAGCTTTCTTT. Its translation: CASSLWSSNRAGIEAFF. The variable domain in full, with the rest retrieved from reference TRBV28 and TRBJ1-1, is DVKVTQSSRYLVKRTGEKVFLECVQDMDHENMFWYRQDPGLGLRLIYFSYDVKMKEKGDIPEGYSVSREKKERFSLILESASTNQTSMYLCASSLWSSNRAGIEAFFGQGTRLTVV.

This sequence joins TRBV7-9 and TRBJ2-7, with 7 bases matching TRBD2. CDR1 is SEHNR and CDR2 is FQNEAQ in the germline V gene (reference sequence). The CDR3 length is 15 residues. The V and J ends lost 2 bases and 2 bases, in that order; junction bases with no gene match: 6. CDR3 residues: CASSLSGRGAYEQYF. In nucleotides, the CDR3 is TGTGCCAGCAGCTTATCAGGGAGGGGAGCCTACGAGCAGTACTTC.

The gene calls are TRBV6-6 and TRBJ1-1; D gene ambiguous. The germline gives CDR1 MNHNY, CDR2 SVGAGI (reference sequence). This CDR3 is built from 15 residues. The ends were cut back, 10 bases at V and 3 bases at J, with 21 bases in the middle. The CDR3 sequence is CAISSVLLGDTEAFF. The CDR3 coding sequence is TGTGCCATATCAAGCGTCCTACTCGGGGACACTGAAGCTTTCTTT.

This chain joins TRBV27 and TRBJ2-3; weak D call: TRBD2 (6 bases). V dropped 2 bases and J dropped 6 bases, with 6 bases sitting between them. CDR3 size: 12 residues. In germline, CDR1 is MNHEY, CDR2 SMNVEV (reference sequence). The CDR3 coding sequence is TGTGCCAGCAGTTTAACTAGCGATACGCAGTATTTT. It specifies CASSLTSDTQYF.